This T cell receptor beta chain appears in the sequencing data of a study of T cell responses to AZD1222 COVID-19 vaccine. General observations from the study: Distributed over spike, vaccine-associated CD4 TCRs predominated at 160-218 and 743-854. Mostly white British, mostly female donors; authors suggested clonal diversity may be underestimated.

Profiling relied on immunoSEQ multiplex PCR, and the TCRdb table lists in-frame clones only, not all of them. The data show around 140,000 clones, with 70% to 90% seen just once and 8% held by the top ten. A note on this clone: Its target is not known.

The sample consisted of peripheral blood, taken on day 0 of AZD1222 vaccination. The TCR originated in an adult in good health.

The CDR3 DNA is TGCGCCAGCAGCTTGGACGCCAATCAGCCCCAGCATTTT. As protein: CASSLDANQPQHF. This chain connects TRBV5-1 to TRBJ1-5; D unclear. This CDR3 region has 13 residues. The ends were cut back, 0 bases at V and 3 bases at J, with 4 bases in the middle. Germline CDR1 is SGHRS and CDR2 is YFSETQ.